This is a list of T cell receptor beta chains from one sample in a study of T-cell reconstitution after alpha-beta-depleted transplantation in children. TCRdb reprocessed the PCR reads via MiXCR and lists one record per CDR3 protein. The sample carries around 700,000 distinct CDR3 sequences, less than 15% recorded once. The material sequenced was PBMCs, taken before TCRalphabeta/CD19-depleted stem cell transplant. The origin of the receptors is a girl aged 2-15 years with congenital amegakaryocytic thrombocytopenia, due to receive a stem cell transplant. The CDR3 runs from the conserved cysteine through the conserved F or W. A D gene is named only where the DNA matches it firmly. Clone size is given for some rows only: seen once, a few or many times, or a class if the clone is expanded.

cdr3_aa: CSVPTTEDTQYF
cdr3_nt: TGCAGCGTCCCAACCACTGAAGATACGCAGTATTTT
d_call: -
v_call: TRBV29-1
cdr3_length: 12
j_call: TRBJ2-3
clone_size: many

cdr3_aa: CAWRGTSGAANTGELFF
cdr3_nt: TGTGCCTGGAGAGGAACTAGCGGGGCCGCGAACACCGGGGAGCTGTTTTTT
d_call: TRBD2
v_call: TRBV30
cdr3_length: 17
j_call: TRBJ2-2
clone_size: -

cdr3_aa: CASSQIGTQDTQYF
cdr3_nt: TGTGCCAGCTCACAAATTGGGACTCAGGATACGCAGTATTTT
d_call: -
v_call: TRBV18
cdr3_length: 14
j_call: TRBJ2-3
clone_size: few

cdr3_aa: CASSLATGAETQYF
cdr3_nt: TGCGCCAGCAGCTTGGCCACAGGGGCGGAGACCCAGTACTTC
d_call: TRBD1
v_call: TRBV5-1
cdr3_length: 14
j_call: TRBJ2-5
clone_size: many

cdr3_aa: CASSPGQGSIQYF
cdr3_nt: TGTGCCAGCAGCCCGGGACAGGGAAGCATTCAGTACTTC
d_call: TRBD1
v_call: TRBV7-9
cdr3_length: 13
j_call: TRBJ2-4
clone_size: few

cdr3_aa: CATSPDGYNEQFF
cdr3_nt: TGCGCCACTTCACCGGACGGTTACAATGAGCAGTTCTTC
d_call: -
v_call: TRBV5-1
cdr3_length: 13
j_call: TRBJ2-1
clone_size: -

cdr3_aa: CSARVDRGYEQYF
cdr3_nt: TGCAGTGCTAGAGTTGACAGGGGCTACGAGCAGTACTTC
d_call: TRBD1
v_call: TRBV20-1
cdr3_length: 13
j_call: TRBJ2-7
clone_size: few

cdr3_aa: CASSRDRGRGTQYF
cdr3_nt: TGTGCCAGTAGCCGGGACAGGGGGCGTGGGACCCAGTACTTC
d_call: TRBD1
v_call: TRBV19
cdr3_length: 14
j_call: TRBJ2-5
clone_size: few

cdr3_aa: CASSLGGWTSVGEQYF
cdr3_nt: TGTGCCAGCAGTTTAGGAGGGTGGACTAGCGTTGGCGAGCAGTACTTC
d_call: TRBD2
v_call: TRBV12-3/TRBV12-4
cdr3_length: 16
j_call: TRBJ2-7
clone_size: many

cdr3_aa: CAISESPGSSTDTQYF
cdr3_nt: TGTGCCATCAGTGAGTCCCCGGGGTCTAGCACAGATACGCAGTATTTT
d_call: -
v_call: TRBV10-3
cdr3_length: 16
j_call: TRBJ2-3
clone_size: few